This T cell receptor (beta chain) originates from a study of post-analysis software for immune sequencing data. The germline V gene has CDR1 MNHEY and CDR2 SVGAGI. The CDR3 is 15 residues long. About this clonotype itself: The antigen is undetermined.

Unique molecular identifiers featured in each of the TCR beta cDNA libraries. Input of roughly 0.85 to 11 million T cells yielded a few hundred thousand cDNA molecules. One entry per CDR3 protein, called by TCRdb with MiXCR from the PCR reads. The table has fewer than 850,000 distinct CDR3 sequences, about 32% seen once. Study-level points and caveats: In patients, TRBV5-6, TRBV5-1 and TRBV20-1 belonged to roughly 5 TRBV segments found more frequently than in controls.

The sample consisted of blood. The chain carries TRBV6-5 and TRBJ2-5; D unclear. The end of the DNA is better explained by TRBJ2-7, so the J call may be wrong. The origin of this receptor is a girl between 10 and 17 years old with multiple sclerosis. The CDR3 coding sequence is TGTGCCAGCAGTTACTCGGGCGGCGGCAACCACGAGCAGTACTTC. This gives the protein CASSYSGGGNHEQYF.